The 29 T cell receptor beta chains below all came from one sample that was sequenced in a study of blood T cell repertoires in COVID-19. Assay: immunoSEQ multiplex PCR; the TCRdb copy retains only in-frame clones and omits some. This sample has more than 300,000 clones, with just over 85% found just once. The source material was PBMCs or T cells enriched from blood (not recorded which). Receptor source: a man in his thirties or forties who had recovered from COVID-19.

This clone was picked up one time. The chain couples TRBV11-2 to TRBJ1-6, with 7 bases identical to TRBD1. The CDR3 spans 16 residues. CDR1 is SGHAT and CDR2 is FQNNGV in the germline V gene. The V gene end was trimmed by 2 bases and the J gene end by 7 bases; junction bases not matched to a gene: 8. The DNA for the CDR3 is TGTGCCAGCAGCTTAAGGGGGGACAGCCAGAATTCACCCCTCCACTTT. Protein sequence: CASSLRGDSQNSPLHF.

V and J are TRBV7-9 and TRBJ2-7; tentatively, D is TRBD2 (5 bases). Trimming removed 6 bases from V and 7 bases from J, with 16 bases in between. The CDR3 extends over 13 amino acids. The V gene's germline CDR1 is SEHNR and CDR2 FQNEAQ (reference sequence). CDR3 residues: CASRSGDSGEQYF. The CDR3, as DNA: TGTGCCAGCAGGTCGGGTGATTCGGGGGAGCAGTACTTC.

The V gene is TRBV6-5, the J gene TRBJ1-2, with D perhaps matching TRBD1 (5 bases). The CDR3 runs 11 residues. V was trimmed by 8 bases and J by 8 bases, leaving 12 bases between them. Germline V lookup: CDR1 MNHEY, CDR2 SVGAGI. In DNA, the CDR3 is TGTGCCAGCGCTGGGGGGTTAGGCTACACCTTC. This codes for CASAGGLGYTF.

The count of this clone is one. The genes are TRBV19 and TRBJ2-7; 9 bases are shared with TRBD1. Unmatched junction bases numbered 7, after V lost 7 bases and J lost 6 bases. The CDR3 contains 13 residues. Germline V gene data show CDR1 as LNHDA and CDR2 as SQIVND (reference sequence). CDR3 region: CASIRDRVGEQYF. The CDR3 DNA reads as TGTGCCAGTATCCGGGACAGGGTAGGCGAGCAGTACTTC. Full variable domain (rest looked up from reference TRBV19 and TRBJ2-7): DGGITQSPKYLFRKEGQNVTLSCEQNLNHDAMYWYRQDPGQGLRLIYYSQIVNDFQKGDIAEGYSVSREKKESFPLTVTSAQKNPTAFYLCASIRDRVGEQYFGPGTRLTVT.

Points on this clone: One junction end disagrees with the germline gene, perhaps due to a read error. V usage is TRBV6-5 and J usage is TRBJ1-4, with unresolved D. This CDR3 has 12 amino acids. Germline CDR1 and CDR2: MNHEY and SVGAGI. The CDR3: CASSLNRDDQAF. CDR3 sequence (DNA): TGTGCCAGCAGTCTAAACCGGGATGACCAGGCCTTT.

This clone was counted a single time. The gene calls are TRBV16 and TRBJ1-1; 7 nucleotides align to TRBD1. The germline V gene encodes CDR1 KGHSY and CDR2 FQNENV. This CDR3 region has 13 residues. J was trimmed by 10 bases and V by 0 bases; bases with no gene match: 5. The CDR3 is CASSQSGQNAAFF. The DNA of the CDR3 is TGTGCCAGCAGCCAATCGGGACAGAATGCAGCTTTCTTT.

CDR3 DNA: TGTGCCAGCAGCTCAGGGGCGAACACCGGGGAGCTGTTTTTT. Residues: CASSSGANTGELFF. The chain is built from TRBV11-3 and TRBJ2-2; D possibly corresponds to TRBD1 (6 bases). Trimming pared 4 bases from V and 0 bases from J, leaving 6 bases between. The CDR3 runs to 14 residues. Per germline, CDR1 SGHNT and CDR2 YENEEA.

The chain couples TRBV24-1 to TRBJ1-2; 8 nucleotides line up with TRBD1. The ends lost 3 bases at V and 6 bases at J; junction bases unmatched: 5. The germline gives CDR1 KGHDR, CDR2 SFDVKD. The length of the CDR3 is 14 residues. In nucleotides, the CDR3 is TGTGCCACCAGTGATGCATTGACAGGGGATGGCTACACCTTC. Its translation: CATSDALTGDGYTF.

V gene TRBV10-1 combines with J gene TRBJ1-2, with a possible D match to TRBD1 (5 bases). Per the germline V gene, CDR1 is WNHNN and CDR2 is SYGVQD (reference sequence). The CDR3 spans 14 residues. Trimming stripped 7 bases from V and 11 bases from J, with 23 bases between. This CDR3 reads CASNPAGTRGGYTF. The CDR3 region has the DNA TGCGCCAGCAACCCGGCGGGGACCCGAGGAGGGTACACCTTC.

The gene calls are TRBV5-1 and TRBJ2-1; D uncertain. Trimming shortened V by 2 bases and J by 1 base, and 7 bases separated the two germline ends. CDR1 and CDR2 from the germline V gene are SGHRS and YFSETQ. This CDR3 comprises 14 residues. CDR3 DNA sequence: TGCGCCAGCAGCTTTTCGGGTTCCTACAATGAGCAGTTCTTC. This encodes CASSFSGSYNEQFF.

J is TRBJ2-1 and V is TRBV9; 7 bases match TRBD2. Trimming took 3 bases from V and 6 from J; bases not matched to a gene: 6. Germline V CDR1 and CDR2: SGDLS, YYNGEE. This CDR3 contains 14 residues. CDR3: CASSGGGLVNEQFF. The CDR3 DNA is TGTGCCAGCAGCGGGGGGGGTCTGGTCAATGAGCAGTTCTTC.

The chain links TRBV28 to TRBJ1-4; weak D call: TRBD1 (5 bases). Between the trimmed V and J ends, which lost 6 bases and 5 bases, there was a span of 19 bases. The CDR3 loop spans 16 amino acids. Germline-derived CDR1 and CDR2 are MDHEN and SYDVKM. The CDR3 nucleotides are TGTGCCAGCAGCCCAGGGTTGGGGCCCAAAAATGAAAAACTGTTTTTT. It codes for CASSPGLGPKNEKLFF. Full variable domain (rest looked up from reference TRBV28 and TRBJ1-4): DVKVTQSSRYLVKRTGEKVFLECVQDMDHENMFWYRQDPGLGLRLIYFSYDVKMKEKGDIPEGYSVSREKKERFSLILESASTNQTSMYLCASSPGLGPKNEKLFFGSGTQLSVL.

This clone appeared a single time. This chain uses TRBV27 with TRBJ1-6; unclear D gene. CDR1 and CDR2 from the germline V gene are MNHEY and SMNVEV (reference sequence). V lost 6 bases, J lost 7 bases, and 16 bases lay in between. This CDR3 is 15 amino acids long. DNA for the CDR3: TGTGCCAGCAGCCCTGGACTGCGCCCGAATTCACCCCTCCACTTT. Translation gives CASSPGLRPNSPLHF.

The chain carries TRBV28 and TRBJ1-4, with 9 bases fitting TRBD1. The CDR3 is 20 residues long. V lost 1 base and J lost 8; bases outside the gene matches: 20. CDR1 and CDR2 from the germline V gene are MDHEN and SYDVKM. Written as DNA, the CDR3 is TGTGCCAGCAGTTTATTCTCCCCGGGACAGGGCCCCCGGAGGGGCGAAAAACTGTTTTTT. This translates into CASSLFSPGQGPRRGEKLFF.

The J gene is TRBJ2-3, the V gene TRBV19; the match to TRBD2 covers 10 bases. Trimming cost V 3 bases and J 6 bases; bases outside gene matches: 15. CDR3 length equals 18 residues. Germline V gene sequence: CDR1 LNHDA, CDR2 SQIVND (reference sequence). DNA for the CDR3: TGTGCCAGTAGTATCGGCCCCGGGATAGCGGGGGGCCGGGATACGCAGTATTTT. This codes for CASSIGPGIAGGRDTQYF.

The J gene is TRBJ2-5, the V gene TRBV24-1, with 11 bases aligning to TRBD1. Germline CDR1 reads KGHDR; CDR2 reads SFDVKD. V shed 4 bases, J shed 7 bases, and the junction held 10 bases outside the gene matches. The length of the CDR3 is 16 residues. The CDR3 DNA reads as TGTGCCACCAGTGACAGATGGGACGGGACAGGGGGGACCCAGTACTTC. Its translation is CATSDRWDGTGGTQYF.

The chain recombines TRBV4-1 with TRBJ2-4, with a tentative D call TRBD1 (5 bases). The ends were cut back, 3 bases at V and 4 bases at J, with 10 bases in the middle. Germline loops: CDR1 MGHRA, CDR2 YSYEKL. The length of the CDR3 is 14 residues. CDR3 DNA: TGCGCCAGCAGCCACCAGGGTCGGAAAAACATTCAGTACTTC. Translated, it gives CASSHQGRKNIQYF.

The chain is built from TRBV18 and TRBJ1-2; possibly TRBD1 for D (5 bases). CDR3 length equals 16 residues. CDR1 KGHSH and CDR2 LQKENI come from the germline V gene. The V end lost 0 bases, the J end lost 8 bases, and 19 bases lay between the germline ends. CDR3 amino acids: CASSPPPQQAKRGYTF. The CDR3 DNA sequence: TGTGCCAGCTCACCACCGCCGCAACAGGCTAAGAGGGGCTACACCTTC.

The genes are TRBV19 and TRBJ2-7; 10 bases agree with TRBD2. This CDR3 has 17 amino acids. CDR1 is LNHDA, CDR2 SQIVND, per germline (reference sequence). J lost 0 bases, V lost 6 bases, and 11 bases had no gene match. The CDR3 region is CASSHAGLATSSYEQYF. DNA for the CDR3: TGTGCCAGTAGCCATGCGGGACTAGCGACGAGCTCCTACGAGCAGTACTTC.

This chain connects TRBV7-9 to TRBJ1-2; 10 positions match TRBD1. Germline V gene lookup returns CDR1 SEHNR and CDR2 FQNEAQ (reference sequence). The CDR3 spans 18 residues. Trimming took 1 base from V and 3 from J; bases not matched to a gene: 11. The CDR3 region is CASSLGGTGASVDYGYTF. The DNA of the CDR3 is TGTGCCAGCAGCTTAGGAGGGACAGGGGCTTCGGTCGACTATGGCTACACCTTC.

CDR3 loop: CATSSSGIKQYF. CDR3 bases: TGTGCCACCAGTTCTAGCGGGATTAAGCAGTACTTC. This chain uses TRBV24-1 with TRBJ2-7, with 9 positions matching TRBD2. From germline, CDR1 is KGHDR and CDR2 SFDVKD. After removal of 6 bases from V and 8 bases from J, the junction contained 4 bases not matched to a gene. The length of the CDR3 is 12 residues.

The V call is TRBV4-1, the J call TRBJ2-7; tentative D call: TRBD1 (6 bases). V was clipped by 1 base and J by 0 bases, with 10 bases between them. CDR3 length: 15 amino acids. Germline V lookup: CDR1 MGHRA, CDR2 YSYEKL. The CDR3 spells CASSQGGPSSYEQYF. CDR3 DNA: TGCGCCAGCAGCCAAGGGGGGCCCAGCTCCTACGAGCAGTACTTC.

This sequence joins TRBV29-1 and TRBJ2-1; TRBD2 matches at 13 bases. In germline, CDR1 is SQVTM, CDR2 ANQGSEA. The CDR3 consists of 15 residues. V dropped 6 bases and J dropped 11; count of bases not matched to a gene: 13. The CDR3 DNA follows: TGCAGCGTGGGGGGAATTGGGACTAGCGGGGCCCAGCAGTTCTTC. It is translated as CSVGGIGTSGAQQFF.

The V gene is TRBV11-2, the J gene TRBJ2-4, with TRBD2 matching 12 bases. This CDR3 is 18 amino acids long. J gave up 1 base and V 6 bases, and 10 bases lay outside the gene matches. Germline CDR1 reads SGHAT; CDR2 reads FQNNGV. This CDR3 is CASSPLAGGPGAKNIQYF. The CDR3 DNA reads TGTGCCAGCAGTCCCCTAGCGGGGGGGCCTGGGGCCAAAAACATTCAGTACTTC.

The chain employs TRBV6-5 and TRBJ2-2, with 8 bases aligning to TRBD2. Looked up from germline, CDR1 is MNHEY and CDR2 is SVGAGI. CDR3 length equals 11 residues. In DNA form, the CDR3 reads TGTGCAGACGGGGGGGTCGGGGAGCTGTTTTTT. This encodes CADGGVGELFF.

J is TRBJ2-1 and V is TRBV5-1, with unresolved D. In germline, CDR1 is SGHRS, CDR2 YFSETQ. CDR3 length: 15 amino acids. Trimming removed 4 bases from V and 0 bases from J, with 11 bases in between. The CDR3 nucleotides are TGCGCCAGCAGCCCGAAGCGTAGCTCCTACAATGAGCAGTTCTTC. Its protein product is CASSPKRSSYNEQFF. Full variable domain (outside the CDR3, taken from reference TRBV5-1 and TRBJ2-1): KAGVTQTPRYLIKTRGQQVTLSCSPISGHRSVSWYQQTPGQGLQFLFEYFSETQRNKGNFPGRFSGRQFSNSRSEMNVSTLELGDSALYLCASSPKRSSYNEQFFGPGTRLTVL.

This clone was recorded only once. CDR3 residues: CASSSGSYDTEAFF. The CDR3 DNA follows: TGCGCCAGCAGCTCAGGGTCGTACGACACTGAAGCTTTCTTT. The chain recombines TRBV5-1 with TRBJ1-1; the D gene is possibly TRBD1 (5 bases). The CDR3 is 14 amino acids. With 3 bases removed from V and 3 bases from J, the gap between germline ends came to 12 bases. Germline V lookup: CDR1 SGHRS, CDR2 YFSETQ. Full variable domain (remainder filled in from reference TRBV5-1 and TRBJ1-1): KAGVTQTPRYLIKTRGQQVTLSCSPISGHRSVSWYQQTPGQGLQFLFEYFSETQRNKGNFPGRFSGRQFSNSRSEMNVSTLELGDSALYLCASSSGSYDTEAFFGQGTRLTVV.

The V and J genes are TRBV7-8 and TRBJ2-5; no firm D call. The CDR3 sequence is 12 residues long. CDR1 and CDR2 from the germline V gene are SGHVS and FQNEAQ. The V gene lost 6 bases and the J gene lost 4 bases, with 9 bases spanning the gap. The CDR3 protein is CASRGRSETQYF. The CDR3 nucleotides read TGTGCCAGCAGGGGCAGATCAGAGACCCAGTACTTC.

This clone has a single count. This chain uses TRBV5-6 with TRBJ2-7; D perhaps matches TRBD2 (6 bases). V gave up 3 bases and J gave up 2 bases, with 15 bases separating them. The CDR3 spans 15 residues. Germline loops: CDR1 SGHDT, CDR2 YYEEEE. The CDR3 sequence is CASSSREVGPYEQYF. The CDR3 DNA sequence: TGTGCCAGCAGCTCCAGGGAGGTGGGACCCTACGAGCAGTACTTC.